This is a list of T cell receptor beta chains from one sample in a study of graft-versus-host responses after intestinal transplantation. Clones were read by immunoSEQ multiplex PCR, and TCRdb kept only the in-frame ones, dropping some. The top ten clones hold roughly 6% of a sample with about 16,000 clones, roughly 88% of them seen once. The input for sequencing was PBMCs, taken roughly 110 days after intestinal transplant. The receptors were gathered from a human patient who received an intestinal transplant, so some T cells may come from the graft donor. Each CDR3 is given with its conserved first and last residue. A D gene is named only where the DNA matches it firmly. Size tells how often a clone was seen (once, few, many) or the class of an expanded clone, and some rows leave it out.

cdr3_length | j_call | clone_size | v_call | d_call | cdr3_aa | cdr3_nt
15 | TRBJ2-7 | NA | TRBV15 | NA | CATSRERTPAYEQYF | TGTGCCACCAGCAGAGAAAGGACACCAGCCTACGAGCAGTACTTC
13 | TRBJ2-5 | NA | TRBV28 | NA | CASRTVNKETQYF | TGTGCCAGCAGGACCGTAAATAAAGAGACCCAGTACTTC
14 | TRBJ2-7 | NA | TRBV15 | NA | CATSRDLTTYEQYF | TGTGCCACCAGCAGAGATCTAACTACCTACGAGCAGTACTTC
13 | TRBJ1-1 | NA | TRBV6-5 | NA | CASKRDLLAEAFF | TGTGCCAGCAAGAGGGATTTACTCGCTGAAGCTTTCTTT
15 | TRBJ2-3 | NA | TRBV9 | NA | CASSVSAHGTDTQYF | TGTGCCAGCAGCGTAAGCGCCCACGGCACAGATACGCAGTATTTT
16 | TRBJ2-2 | NA | TRBV9 | TRBD1 | CASSVDRTGLTGELFF | TGTGCCAGCAGCGTAGATCGGACAGGGTTAACCGGGGAGCTGTTTTTT
14 | TRBJ2-7 | once | TRBV13 | TRBD2 | CASSFSGTTYEQYF | TGTGCCAGCAGCTTCTCCGGGACTACCTACGAGCAGTACTTC
14 | TRBJ2-1 | NA | TRBV27 | NA | CASSLVPPGNEQFF | TGTGCCAGCAGTTTAGTCCCGCCGGGCAATGAGCAGTTCTTC
14 | TRBJ1-5 | NA | TRBV9 | NA | CASSEGSWSWPQHF | TGTGCCAGCAGCGAAGGGTCTTGGTCGTGGCCCCAGCATTTT
18 | TRBJ2-6 | NA | TRBV1 | NA | CTSSLKCCAQSRANVLTF | TGCACCAGCAGCTTAAAGTGTTGTGCACAAAGTCGGGCCAACGTCCTGACTTTC
13 | TRBJ2-1 | NA | TRBV5-1 | TRBD2 | CASSLIQSGTRFF | TGCGCCAGCAGCCTTATACAAAGCGGGACCCGGTTCTTC
15 | TRBJ2-3 | NA | TRBV5-1 | NA | CASSLQGLSTDTQYF | TGCGCCAGCAGCTTACAAGGCCTCAGCACAGATACGCAGTATTTT
15 | TRBJ2-7 | NA | TRBV5-1 | TRBD1 | CASSSRQGSSYEQYF | TGCGCCAGCAGCTCAAGACAGGGGAGCTCCTACGAGCAGTACTTC
14 | TRBJ1-2 | once | TRBV5-4 | TRBD1 | CASSLSGQGSDYTF | TGTGCCAGCAGCTTGTCGGGACAGGGTTCAGACTACACCTTC
14 | TRBJ1-1 | once | TRBV6-6 | NA | CASRPEVGGTEAFF | TGTGCCAGCAGACCAGAGGTTGGGGGCACTGAAGCTTTCTTT
14 | TRBJ1-5 | once | TRBV9 | NA | CASSETQGGKPQHF | TGTGCCAGCAGCGAGACCCAGGGTGGGAAGCCCCAGCATTTT
12 | TRBJ1-1 | NA | TRBV5-6 | TRBD1 | CASSIQGTEAFF | TGTGCCAGCAGCATACAGGGGACTGAAGCTTTCTTT
15 | TRBJ2-3 | NA | TRBV19 | TRBD2 | CASSIKASGGDTQYF | TGTGCCAGTAGTATAAAGGCTAGCGGGGGAGATACGCAGTATTTT
12 | TRBJ2-7 | NA | TRBV29-1 | NA | CSIIRTSYEQYF | TGCAGCATAATCCGGACAAGCTACGAGCAGTACTTC
12 | TRBJ1-2 | NA | TRBV28 | NA | CASTLIGHGYTF | TGTGCCAGCACCCTCATTGGTCATGGCTACACCTTC
15 | TRBJ2-7 | NA | TRBV28 | TRBD2 | CASSWGLAGHYEQYF | TGTGCCAGCAGCTGGGGACTAGCGGGGCACTACGAGCAGTACTTC
15 | TRBJ2-1 | NA | TRBV14 | NA | CASSRVINSYNEQFF | TGTGCCAGCAGCCGGGTGATAAACTCCTACAATGAGCAGTTCTTC
16 | TRBJ2-2 | NA | TRBV19 | TRBD2 | CASTIFRGRGTGELFF | TGTGCCAGTACCATTTTTCGCGGGAGAGGCACCGGGGAGCTGTTTTTT
12 | TRBJ2-7 | few | TRBV10-1 | NA | CASSGNGYEQYF | TGCGCCAGCAGTGGGAACGGCTACGAGCAGTACTTC
15 | TRBJ1-2 | NA | TRBV6-5 | TRBD1 | CASSSPDRANYGYTF | TGTGCCAGCAGCTCTCCCGACAGGGCGAACTATGGCTACACCTTC
13 | TRBJ2-7 | once | TRBV28 | NA | CASSLRAGYEQYF | TGTGCCAGCAGTTTACGGGCAGGCTACGAGCAGTACTTC
13 | TRBJ2-7 | once | TRBV7-9 | NA | CASSLGGIDEQYF | TGTGCCAGCAGCTTAGGGGGAATAGACGAGCAGTACTTC
20 | TRBJ2-1 | NA | TRBV30 | TRBD2 | CAWSAGRQGFSGGKLNEQFF | TGTGCCTGGAGTGCAGGAAGACAGGGTTTTAGCGGGGGCAAGTTAAATGAGCAGTTCTTC
16 | TRBJ2-7 | NA | TRBV19 | TRBD2 | CASSPLAANLYYEQYF | TGTGCCAGTAGTCCCCTAGCGGCCAACCTATATTACGAGCAGTACTTC
15 | TRBJ1-2 | NA | TRBV5-6 | TRBD1 | CASSALGGASYGYTF | TGTGCCAGCAGCGCCTTAGGGGGCGCTTCCTATGGCTACACCTTC
17 | TRBJ2-2 | NA | TRBV19 | TRBD1 | CASSIGDRRLAAGELFF | TGTGCCAGTAGTATAGGGGACAGAAGGCTCGCAGCCGGGGAGCTGTTTTTT
15 | TRBJ2-1 | NA | TRBV28 | NA | CASSFILSSYNEQFF | TGTGCCAGCAGTTTTATTCTGAGCTCCTACAATGAGCAGTTCTTC
19 | TRBJ2-5 | once | TRBV28 | TRBD2 | CASSKPLTKTSGRVETQYF | TGTGCCAGCAGTAAACCCCTCACAAAGACTAGCGGGAGGGTAGAGACCCAGTACTTC
14 | TRBJ2-7 | NA | TRBV29-1 | NA | CSVEDSEFRREQYF | TGCAGCGTTGAAGATTCGGAGTTCCGGAGGGAGCAGTACTTC
13 | TRBJ1-2 | NA | TRBV6-6 | NA | CASSYSFGYGYTF | TGTGCCAGCAGTTACTCGTTCGGGTACGGCTACACCTTC
11 | TRBJ2-5 | NA | TRBV28 | NA | CASSYRETQYF | TGTGCCAGCAGTTACAGAGAGACCCAGTACTTC
13 | TRBJ1-6 | NA | TRBV21-1 | NA | CASRTDTGSPLHF | TGTGCCAGCAGAACCGATACAGGTTCACCCCTCCACTTT
14 | TRBJ2-2 | NA | TRBV18 | NA | CASSPTRLTGELFF | TGTGCCAGCTCACCAACTAGACTGACCGGGGAGCTGTTTTTT
16 | TRBJ1-6 | NA | TRBV27 | TRBD1 | CASSFKTGIYNSPLHF | TGTGCCAGCAGTTTCAAGACAGGGATTTATAATTCACCCCTCCACTTT
15 | TRBJ2-5 | NA | TRBV5-4 | NA | CASSRRDSGQEAQYF | TGTGCCAGCAGCCGCCGGGACTCGGGCCAAGAGGCCCAGTACTTC